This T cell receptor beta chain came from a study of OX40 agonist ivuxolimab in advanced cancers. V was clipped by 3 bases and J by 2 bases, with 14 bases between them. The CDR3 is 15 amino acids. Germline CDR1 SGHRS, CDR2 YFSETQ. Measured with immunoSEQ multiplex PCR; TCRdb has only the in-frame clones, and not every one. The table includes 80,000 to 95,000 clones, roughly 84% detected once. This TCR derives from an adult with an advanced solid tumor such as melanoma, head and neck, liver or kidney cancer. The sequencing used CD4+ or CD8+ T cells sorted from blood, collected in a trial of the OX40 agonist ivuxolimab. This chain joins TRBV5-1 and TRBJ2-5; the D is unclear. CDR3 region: CASSSKRLAQETQYF. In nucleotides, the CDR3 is TGCGCCAGCAGCTCAAAACGACTCGCGCAAGAGACCCAGTACTTC.